The source of this T cell receptor (beta chain) is a study of shared clonotypes between healthy human individuals. V lost 4 bases, J lost 3 bases, and 10 bases lay in between. The CDR3 runs to 14 residues. CDR1 is MNHNS, CDR2 SASEGT, per germline. With respect to this clone: What it binds is not known.

Source study methods: Junction-only immunoSEQ data arrived without quality scores, meaning filtering differed. Produced via immunoSEQ multiplex PCR; TCRdb's table is partial and in-frame only. The DNA gave D and trimming, while V, J and clone size come from that table. The sample holds about 820,000 clones, 85% to 95% seen once. General observations from the study: Genetic and exposure-history diversity was limited by the small donor number. Compared with memory subsets, naive subsets generally had larger estimated richness.

Naive CD8 cells were CD45RO-negative, positively selected for CCR7, excluding terminally differentiated effector memory CD45RA+ cells. Sequencing was done on a sample of naive CD8+ T cells sorted from blood. The clonotype was recovered from a man aged 30 to 45 in good health. V and J are TRBV6-1 and TRBJ1-5; D gene uncertain. CDR3 sequence: CASSGHPDNQPQHF. As DNA, the CDR3 is TGTGCCAGCAGTGGCCACCCCGACAATCAGCCCCAGCATTTT.